This TCR beta chain comes out of a study of blood T cell repertoires in COVID-19. Study at large: The United States, Italy and Spain supplied acute and convalescent COVID-19 samples.

Authors' data handling: It was from reference gene primer amplification that nucleated cell counts were estimated. Sequenced by immunoSEQ multiplex PCR; TCRdb stores in-frame clones only, minus some. The D gene and trimming were derived from the DNA, and the V and J assignments and clone size from that table. The sample holds 250,000 to 300,000 clones; more than 75% are singletons and the top ten take just under 1%. The germline V gene has CDR1 KGHSH and CDR2 LQKENI. V shed 3 bases, J shed 6 bases, and the junction held 8 bases outside the gene matches. This CDR3 contains 14 residues. This receptor was identified in a woman aged 40-49 years who had recovered from COVID-19. The sequenced sample consisted of peripheral blood. This chain joins TRBV18 and TRBJ2-7; 7 nucleotides line up with TRBD2. The DNA for the CDR3 is TGTGCCAGCTCACCCCTCGCGGGGGATGTCGAGCAGTACTTC. This encodes CASSPLAGDVEQYF.